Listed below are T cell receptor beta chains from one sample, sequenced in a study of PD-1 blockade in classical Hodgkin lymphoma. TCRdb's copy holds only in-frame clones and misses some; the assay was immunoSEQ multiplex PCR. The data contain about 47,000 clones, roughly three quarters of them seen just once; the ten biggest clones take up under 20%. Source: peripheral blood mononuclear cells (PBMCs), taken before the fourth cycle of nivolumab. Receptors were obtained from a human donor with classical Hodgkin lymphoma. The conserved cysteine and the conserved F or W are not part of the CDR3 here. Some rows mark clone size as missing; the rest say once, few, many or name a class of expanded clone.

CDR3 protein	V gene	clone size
ASSSEQADTQY	TRBV7-3	-
ASSLSTGFYEKLF	TRBV7-9	few
ASSPSAGPGGNEQF	TRBV5-1	-
ASSTQGYSNQPQH	TRBV9	-
ASSLARGGVQETQY	TRBV7-2	once
ASSVRSGGGSGSAREQF	TRBV9	-
ASSVGGGAYNEQF	TRBV2	-
ASSGGVAKNIQY	TRBV2	-
ASSGPLGQDNQPQH	TRBV2	-
ASSDQWTSLFNEQF	TRBV6-4	-
ASSVAPGLAGFTDTQY	TRBV9	-
ASSLTQGSEGANVLT	TRBV19	-
ASSLGTDNTDTQY	TRBV7-9	-
SVQDNEQF	TRBV29-1	few
ASRTGDGYT	TRBV6-6	-
ASSVDEGGSDEQF	TRBV9	-
ASSQGRGASEAF	TRBV14	few
ASSQDLASGRPRRF	TRBV4-2	-
ASSSLGRHEAF	TRBV11-2	-
ASSHSAFIGETQY	TRBV7-6	-
AWSVSWGTGALSGANVLT	TRBV30	-
ASSVSPGNTIY	TRBV9	-
ASRPGGPKRAYTYNEQF	TRBV7-2	-
ASSPRASSYNEQF	TRBV14	few
ASMQGLALSYNEQF	TRBV19	few
ASSLSGSSSGYT	TRBV5-1	-
ASSSEVEQY	TRBV7-2	-
ARSLWLAGGPGYNEQF	TRBV5-3	medium-sized
ASSIPGGTLEQY	TRBV19	once